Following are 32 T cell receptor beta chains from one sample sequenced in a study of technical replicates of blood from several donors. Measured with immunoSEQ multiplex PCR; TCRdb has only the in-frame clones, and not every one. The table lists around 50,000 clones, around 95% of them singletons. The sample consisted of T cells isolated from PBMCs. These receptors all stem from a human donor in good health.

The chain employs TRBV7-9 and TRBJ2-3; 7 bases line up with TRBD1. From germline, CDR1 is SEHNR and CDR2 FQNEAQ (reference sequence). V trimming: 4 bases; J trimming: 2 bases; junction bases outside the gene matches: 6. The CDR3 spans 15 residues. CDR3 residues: CASSWTGGYTDTQYF. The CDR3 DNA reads TGTGCCAGCAGCTGGACAGGAGGCTACACAGATACGCAGTATTTT.

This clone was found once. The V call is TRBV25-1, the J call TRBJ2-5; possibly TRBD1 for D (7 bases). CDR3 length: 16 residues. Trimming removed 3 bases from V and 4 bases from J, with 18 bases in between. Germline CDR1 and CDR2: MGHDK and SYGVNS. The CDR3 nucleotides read TGTGCCAGCAGTGACCGGACAGGAGGGGGGCGAGAGACCCAGTACTTC. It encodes CASSDRTGGGRETQYF.

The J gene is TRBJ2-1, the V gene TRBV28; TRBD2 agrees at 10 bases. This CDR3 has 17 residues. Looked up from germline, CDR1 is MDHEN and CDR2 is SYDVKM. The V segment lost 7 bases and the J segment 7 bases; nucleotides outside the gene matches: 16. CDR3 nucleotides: TGTGCCAGCAAGACCGGGCGGGTCAGCGGGAGGGTAAATGAGCAGTTCTTC. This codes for CASKTGRVSGRVNEQFF.

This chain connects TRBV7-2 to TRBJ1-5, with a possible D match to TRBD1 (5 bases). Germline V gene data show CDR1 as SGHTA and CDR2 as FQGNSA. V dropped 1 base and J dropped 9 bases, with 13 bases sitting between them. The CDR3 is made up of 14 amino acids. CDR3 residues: CASSLERGYRPQHF. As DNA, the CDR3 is TGTGCCAGCAGCTTAGAGCGGGGGTATCGGCCCCAGCATTTT. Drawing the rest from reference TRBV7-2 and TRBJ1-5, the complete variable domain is GAGVSQSPSNKVTEKGKDVELRCDPISGHTALYWYRQSLGQGLEFLIYFQGNSAPDKSGLPSDRFSAERTGGSVSTLTIQRTQQEDSAVYLCASSLERGYRPQHFGDGTRLSIL.

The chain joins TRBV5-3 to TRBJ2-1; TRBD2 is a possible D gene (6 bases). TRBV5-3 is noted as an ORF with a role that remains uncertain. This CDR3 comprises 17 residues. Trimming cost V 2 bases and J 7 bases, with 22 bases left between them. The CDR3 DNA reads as TGTGCCAGAAGCTTAGGACTAAATCGGGGGAGGAAGAATGAGCAGTTCTTC. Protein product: CARSLGLNRGRKNEQFF.

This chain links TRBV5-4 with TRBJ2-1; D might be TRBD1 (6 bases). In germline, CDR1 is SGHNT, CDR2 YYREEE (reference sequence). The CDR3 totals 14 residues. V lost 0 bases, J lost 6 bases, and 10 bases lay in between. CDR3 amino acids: CASSLGGTLNEQFF. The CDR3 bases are TGTGCCAGCAGCTTGGGTGGGACACTCAATGAGCAGTTCTTC. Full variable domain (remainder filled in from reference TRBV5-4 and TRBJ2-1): ETGVTQSPTHLIKTRGQQVTLRCSSQSGHNTVSWYQQALGQGPQFIFQYYREEENGRGNFPPRFSGLQFPNYSSELNVNALELDDSALYLCASSLGGTLNEQFFGPGTRLTVL.

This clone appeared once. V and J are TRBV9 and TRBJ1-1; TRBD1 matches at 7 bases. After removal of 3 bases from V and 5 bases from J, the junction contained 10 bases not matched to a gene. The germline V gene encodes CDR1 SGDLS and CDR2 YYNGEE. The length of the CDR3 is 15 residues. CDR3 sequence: CASSAGTVGWTEAFF. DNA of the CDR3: TGTGCCAGCAGCGCTGGGACAGTTGGTTGGACTGAAGCTTTCTTT.

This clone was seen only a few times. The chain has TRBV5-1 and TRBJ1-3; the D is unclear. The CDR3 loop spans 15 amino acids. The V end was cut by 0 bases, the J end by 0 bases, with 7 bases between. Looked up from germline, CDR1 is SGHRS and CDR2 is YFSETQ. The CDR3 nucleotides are TGCGCCAGCAGCTTGGAGATGAGCTCTGGAAACACCATATATTTT. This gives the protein CASSLEMSSGNTIYF.

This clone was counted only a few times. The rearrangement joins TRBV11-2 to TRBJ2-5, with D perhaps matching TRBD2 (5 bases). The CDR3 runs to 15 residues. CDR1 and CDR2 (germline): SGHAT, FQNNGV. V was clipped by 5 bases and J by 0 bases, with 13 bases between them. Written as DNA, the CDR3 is TGTGCCAGCAGCCCAGGCGGACTTTACCAAGAGACCCAGTACTTC. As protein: CASSPGGLYQETQYF.

CDR3 in DNA: TGCAGCGTTGGACCTAGCATCGCCTACAATGAGCAGTTCTTC. Translating it yields CSVGPSIAYNEQFF. The chain recombines TRBV29-1 with TRBJ2-1, with D tentatively TRBD2 (5 bases). Between the trimmed V and J ends, which lost 4 bases and 2 bases, there was a span of 12 bases. Germline V gives CDR1 SQVTM, CDR2 ANQGSEA. The CDR3 extends over 14 amino acids.

The CDR3 DNA is TGTGCCAGCAAAGTAGAACTAGCGGTCTACAATGAGCAGTTCTTC. Translated, it gives CASKVELAVYNEQFF. The chain has TRBV6-5 and TRBJ2-1, with TRBD2 matching over 8 bases. V shed 7 bases and J 3 bases; nucleotides not matched to a gene: 8. The CDR3 is made up of 15 amino acids. The germline V gene encodes CDR1 MNHEY and CDR2 SVGAGI.

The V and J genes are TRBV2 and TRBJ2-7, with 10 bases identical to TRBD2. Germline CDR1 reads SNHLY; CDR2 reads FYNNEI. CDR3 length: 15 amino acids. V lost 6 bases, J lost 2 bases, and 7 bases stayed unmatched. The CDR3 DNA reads TGTGCCAGCAGCCTAAGACTAGCGGGCCCCTACGAGCAGTACTTC. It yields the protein CASSLRLAGPYEQYF.

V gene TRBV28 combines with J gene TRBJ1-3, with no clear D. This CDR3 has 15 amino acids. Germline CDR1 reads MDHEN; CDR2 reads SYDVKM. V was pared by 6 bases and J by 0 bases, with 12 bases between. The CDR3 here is CASSGWADSGNTIYF. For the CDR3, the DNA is TGTGCCAGCAGCGGTTGGGCAGACTCTGGAAACACCATATATTTT.

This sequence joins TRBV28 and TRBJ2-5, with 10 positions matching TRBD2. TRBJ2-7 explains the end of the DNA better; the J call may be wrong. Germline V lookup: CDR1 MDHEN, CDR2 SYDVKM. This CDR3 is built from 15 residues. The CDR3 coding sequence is TGTGCCAGCAGTTTAAGGAGCGGGAGGGGGTACGAGCAGTACTTC. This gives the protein CASSLRSGRGYEQYF.

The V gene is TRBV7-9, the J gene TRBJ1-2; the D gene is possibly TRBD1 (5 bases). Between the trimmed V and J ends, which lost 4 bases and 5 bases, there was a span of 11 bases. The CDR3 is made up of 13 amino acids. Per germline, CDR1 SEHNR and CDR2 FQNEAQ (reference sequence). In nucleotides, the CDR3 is TGTGCCAGCAGCTCAAAGCAGGGATATGGCTACACCTTC. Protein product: CASSSKQGYGYTF.

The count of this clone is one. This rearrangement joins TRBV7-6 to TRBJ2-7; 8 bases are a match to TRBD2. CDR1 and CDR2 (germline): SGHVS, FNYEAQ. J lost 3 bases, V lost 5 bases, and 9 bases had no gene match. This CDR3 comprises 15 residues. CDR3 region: CASSGLAGNNYEQYF. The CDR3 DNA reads TGTGCCAGCAGCGGGCTAGCGGGCAACAACTACGAGCAGTACTTC.

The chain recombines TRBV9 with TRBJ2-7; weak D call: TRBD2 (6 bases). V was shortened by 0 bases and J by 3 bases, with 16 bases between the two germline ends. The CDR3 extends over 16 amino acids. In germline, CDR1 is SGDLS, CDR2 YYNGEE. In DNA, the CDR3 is TGTGCCAGCAGCGTAGGGGGTTATGGCGGGATCTACGAGCAGTACTTC. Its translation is CASSVGGYGGIYEQYF.

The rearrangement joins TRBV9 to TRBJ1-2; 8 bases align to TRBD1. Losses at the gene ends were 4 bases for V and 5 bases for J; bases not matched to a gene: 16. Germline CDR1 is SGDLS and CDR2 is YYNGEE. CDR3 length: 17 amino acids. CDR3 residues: CASSPRAGGLMEYGYTF. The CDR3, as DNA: TGTGCCAGCAGCCCCCGGGCAGGGGGCTTGATGGAGTATGGCTACACCTTC.

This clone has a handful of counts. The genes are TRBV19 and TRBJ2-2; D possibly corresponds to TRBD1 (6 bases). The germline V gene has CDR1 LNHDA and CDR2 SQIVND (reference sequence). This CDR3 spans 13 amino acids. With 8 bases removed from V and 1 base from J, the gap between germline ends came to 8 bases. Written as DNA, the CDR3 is TGTGCCAGTTTCAGGGGGAACACCGGGGAGCTGTTTTTT. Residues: CASFRGNTGELFF.

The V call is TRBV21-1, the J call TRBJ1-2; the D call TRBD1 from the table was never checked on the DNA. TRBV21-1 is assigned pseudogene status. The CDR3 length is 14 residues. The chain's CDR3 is CASSKGKGCYGYTF. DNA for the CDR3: TGTGCCAGCAGCAAAGGGAAGGGGTGCTATGGCTACACCTTC.

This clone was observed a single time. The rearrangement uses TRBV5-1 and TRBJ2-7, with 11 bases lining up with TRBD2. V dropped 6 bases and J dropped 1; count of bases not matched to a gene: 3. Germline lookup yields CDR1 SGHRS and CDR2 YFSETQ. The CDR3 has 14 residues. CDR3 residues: CASTGTSGSYEQYF. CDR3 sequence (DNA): TGCGCCAGCACCGGGACTAGCGGTTCCTACGAGCAGTACTTC.

The CDR3 reads CASSFVEGGSKNEQFF. CDR3 DNA sequence: TGTGCCAGCAGCTTCGTTGAGGGAGGGTCGAAGAATGAGCAGTTCTTC. J is TRBJ2-1 and V is TRBV7-8; 7 nucleotides agree with TRBD2. The junction had 12 bases not matched to a gene; V was cut back by 3 bases and J by 7 bases. CDR1 and CDR2 (germline): SGHVS, FQNEAQ. The length of the CDR3 is 16 residues.

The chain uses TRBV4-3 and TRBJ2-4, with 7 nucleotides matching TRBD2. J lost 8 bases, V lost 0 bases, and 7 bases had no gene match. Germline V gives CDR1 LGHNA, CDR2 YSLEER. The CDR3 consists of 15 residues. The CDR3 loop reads CASSQDGGEGYIQYF. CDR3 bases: TGCGCCAGCAGCCAAGATGGGGGGGAAGGGTACATTCAGTACTTC.

CDR3 DNA: TGCGCCAGCAGCCAAGGCGGGGGAGTCACTGGAAACACCATATATTTT. It is translated as CASSQGGGVTGNTIYF. The J gene is TRBJ1-3, the V gene TRBV4-1, with a weak D call TRBD1 (5 bases). V was cut by 1 base and J by 2 bases, with 12 bases left in between. In germline, CDR1 is MGHRA, CDR2 YSYEKL. CDR3 length equals 16 residues.

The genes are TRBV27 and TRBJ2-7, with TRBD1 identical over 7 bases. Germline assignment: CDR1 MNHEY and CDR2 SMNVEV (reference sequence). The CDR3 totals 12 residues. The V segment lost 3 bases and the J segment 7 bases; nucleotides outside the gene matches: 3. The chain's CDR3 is CASSFLQGEQYF. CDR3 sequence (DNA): TGTGCCAGCAGTTTTCTACAGGGGGAGCAGTACTTC.

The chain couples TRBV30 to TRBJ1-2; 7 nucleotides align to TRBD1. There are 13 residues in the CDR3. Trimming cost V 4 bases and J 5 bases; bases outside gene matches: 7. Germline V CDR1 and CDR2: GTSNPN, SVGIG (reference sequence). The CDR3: CAWISAGGYGYTF. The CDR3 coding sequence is TGTGCCTGGATAAGTGCAGGGGGTTATGGCTACACCTTC.

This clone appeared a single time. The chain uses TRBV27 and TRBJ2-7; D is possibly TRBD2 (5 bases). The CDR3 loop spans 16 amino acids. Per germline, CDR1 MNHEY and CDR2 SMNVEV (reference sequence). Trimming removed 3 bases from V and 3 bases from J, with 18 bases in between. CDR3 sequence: CASSFGPGSMHYEQYF. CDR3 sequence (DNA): TGTGCCAGCAGTTTCGGCCCGGGGTCCATGCACTACGAGCAGTACTTC.

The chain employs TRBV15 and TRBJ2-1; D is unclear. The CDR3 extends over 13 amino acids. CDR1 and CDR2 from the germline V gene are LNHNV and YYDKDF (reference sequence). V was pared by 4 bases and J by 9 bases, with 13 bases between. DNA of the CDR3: TGTGCCACCAGCACCCGAACCACTCTTGAGCAGTTCTTC. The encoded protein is CATSTRTTLEQFF.

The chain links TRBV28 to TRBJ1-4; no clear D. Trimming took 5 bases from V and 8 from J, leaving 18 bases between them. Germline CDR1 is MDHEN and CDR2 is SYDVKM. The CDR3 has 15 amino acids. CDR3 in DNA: TGTGCCAGCAGTCACCACTATACCACCAACGAAAAACTGTTTTTT. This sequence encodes CASSHHYTTNEKLFF.

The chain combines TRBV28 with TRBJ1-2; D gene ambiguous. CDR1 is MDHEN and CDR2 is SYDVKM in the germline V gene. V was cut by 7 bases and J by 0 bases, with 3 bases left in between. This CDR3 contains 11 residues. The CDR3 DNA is TGTGCCAGCACGGCTAACTATGGCTACACCTTC. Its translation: CASTANYGYTF.

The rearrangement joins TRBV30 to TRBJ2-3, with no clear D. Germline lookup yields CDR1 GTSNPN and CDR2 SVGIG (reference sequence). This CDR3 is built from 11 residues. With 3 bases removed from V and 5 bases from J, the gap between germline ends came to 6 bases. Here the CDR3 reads CAWSARDTQYF. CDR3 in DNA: TGTGCCTGGAGCGCTAGAGATACGCAGTATTTT.

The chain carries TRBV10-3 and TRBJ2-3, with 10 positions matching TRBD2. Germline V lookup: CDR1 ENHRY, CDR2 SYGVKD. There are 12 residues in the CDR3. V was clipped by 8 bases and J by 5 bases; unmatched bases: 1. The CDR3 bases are TGTGCCATCGGGACTAGCGAAGATACGCAGTATTTT. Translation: CAIGTSEDTQYF.